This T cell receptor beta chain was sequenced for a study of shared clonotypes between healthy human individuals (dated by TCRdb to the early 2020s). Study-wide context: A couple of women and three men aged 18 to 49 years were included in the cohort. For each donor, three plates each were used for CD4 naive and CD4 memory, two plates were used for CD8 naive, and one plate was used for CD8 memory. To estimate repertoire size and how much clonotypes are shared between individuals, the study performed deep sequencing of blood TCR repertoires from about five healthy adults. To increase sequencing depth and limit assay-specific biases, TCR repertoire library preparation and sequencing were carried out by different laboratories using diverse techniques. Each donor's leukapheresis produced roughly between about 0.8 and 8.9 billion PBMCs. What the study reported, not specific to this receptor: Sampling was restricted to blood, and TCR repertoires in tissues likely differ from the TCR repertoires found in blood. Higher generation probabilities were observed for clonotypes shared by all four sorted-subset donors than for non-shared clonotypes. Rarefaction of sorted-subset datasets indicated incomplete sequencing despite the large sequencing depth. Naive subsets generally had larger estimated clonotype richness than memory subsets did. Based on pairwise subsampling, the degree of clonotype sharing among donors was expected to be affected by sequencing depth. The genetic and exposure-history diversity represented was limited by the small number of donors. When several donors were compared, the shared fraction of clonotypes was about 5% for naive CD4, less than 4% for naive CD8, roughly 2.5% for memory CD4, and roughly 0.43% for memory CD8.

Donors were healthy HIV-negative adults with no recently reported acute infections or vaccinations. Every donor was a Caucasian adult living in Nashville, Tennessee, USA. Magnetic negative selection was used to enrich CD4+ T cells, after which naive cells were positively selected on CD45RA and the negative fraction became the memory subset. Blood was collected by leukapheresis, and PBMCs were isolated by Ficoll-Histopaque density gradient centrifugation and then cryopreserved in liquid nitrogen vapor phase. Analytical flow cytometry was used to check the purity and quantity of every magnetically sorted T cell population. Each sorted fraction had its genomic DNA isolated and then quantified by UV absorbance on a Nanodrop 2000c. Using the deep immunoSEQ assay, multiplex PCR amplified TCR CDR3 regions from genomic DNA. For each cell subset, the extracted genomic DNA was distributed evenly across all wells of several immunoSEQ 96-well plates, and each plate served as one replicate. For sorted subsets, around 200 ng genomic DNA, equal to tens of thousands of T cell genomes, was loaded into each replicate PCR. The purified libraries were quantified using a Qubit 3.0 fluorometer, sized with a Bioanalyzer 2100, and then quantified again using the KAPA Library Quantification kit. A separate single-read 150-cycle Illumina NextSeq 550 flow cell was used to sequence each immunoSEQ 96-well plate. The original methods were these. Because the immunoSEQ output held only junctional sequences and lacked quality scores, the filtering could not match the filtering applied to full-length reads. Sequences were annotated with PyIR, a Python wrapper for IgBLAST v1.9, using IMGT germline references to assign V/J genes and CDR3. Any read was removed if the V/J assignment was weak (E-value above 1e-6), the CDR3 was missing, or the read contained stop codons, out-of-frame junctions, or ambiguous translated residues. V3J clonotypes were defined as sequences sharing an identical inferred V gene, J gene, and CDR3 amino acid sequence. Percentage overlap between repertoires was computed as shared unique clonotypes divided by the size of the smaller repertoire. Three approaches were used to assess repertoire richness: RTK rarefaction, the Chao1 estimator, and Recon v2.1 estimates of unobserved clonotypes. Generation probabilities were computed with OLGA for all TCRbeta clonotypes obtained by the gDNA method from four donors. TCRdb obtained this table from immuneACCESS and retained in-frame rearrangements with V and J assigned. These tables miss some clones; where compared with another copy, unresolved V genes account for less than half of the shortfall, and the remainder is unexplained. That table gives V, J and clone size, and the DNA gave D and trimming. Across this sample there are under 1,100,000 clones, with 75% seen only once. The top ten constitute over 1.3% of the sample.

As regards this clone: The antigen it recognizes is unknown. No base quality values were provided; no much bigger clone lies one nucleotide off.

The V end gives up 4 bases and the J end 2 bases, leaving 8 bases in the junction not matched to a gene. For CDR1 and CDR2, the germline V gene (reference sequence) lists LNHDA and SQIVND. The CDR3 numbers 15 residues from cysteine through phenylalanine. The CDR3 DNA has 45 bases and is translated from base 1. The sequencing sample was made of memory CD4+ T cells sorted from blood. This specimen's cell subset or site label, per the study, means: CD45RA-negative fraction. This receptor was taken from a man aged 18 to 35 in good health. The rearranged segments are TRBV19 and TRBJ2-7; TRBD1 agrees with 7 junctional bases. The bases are TGTGCCAGTAGTAATTTGGGACAGAGAGCCTACGAGCAGTACTTC. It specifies CASSNLGQRAYEQYF.